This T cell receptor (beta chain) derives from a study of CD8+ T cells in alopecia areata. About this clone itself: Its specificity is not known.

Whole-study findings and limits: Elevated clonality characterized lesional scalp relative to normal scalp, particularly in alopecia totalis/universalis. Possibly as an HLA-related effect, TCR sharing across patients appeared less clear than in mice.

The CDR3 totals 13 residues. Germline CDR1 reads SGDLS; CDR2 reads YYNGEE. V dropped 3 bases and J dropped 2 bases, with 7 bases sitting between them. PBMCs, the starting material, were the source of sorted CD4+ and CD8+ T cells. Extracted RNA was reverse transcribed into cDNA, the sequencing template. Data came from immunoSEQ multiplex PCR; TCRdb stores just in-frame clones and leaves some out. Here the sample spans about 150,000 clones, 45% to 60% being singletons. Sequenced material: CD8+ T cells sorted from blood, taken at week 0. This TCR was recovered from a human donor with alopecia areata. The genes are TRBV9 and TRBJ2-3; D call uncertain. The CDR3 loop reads CASSEASTDTQYF. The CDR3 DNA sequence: TGTGCCAGCAGCGAGGCCTCCACAGATACGCAGTATTTT.